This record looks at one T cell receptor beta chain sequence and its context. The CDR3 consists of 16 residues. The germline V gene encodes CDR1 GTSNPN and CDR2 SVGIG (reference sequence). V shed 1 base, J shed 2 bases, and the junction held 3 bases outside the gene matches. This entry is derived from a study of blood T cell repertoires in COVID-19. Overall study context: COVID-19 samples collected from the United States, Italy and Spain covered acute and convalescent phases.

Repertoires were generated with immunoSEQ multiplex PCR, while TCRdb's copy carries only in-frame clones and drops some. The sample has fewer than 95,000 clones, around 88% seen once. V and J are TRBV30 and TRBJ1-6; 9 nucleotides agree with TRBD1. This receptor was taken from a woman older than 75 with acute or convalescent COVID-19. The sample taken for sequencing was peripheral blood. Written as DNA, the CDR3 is TGTGCCTGGAGTGAGACAGGGGGAACCTATAATTCACCCCTCCACTTT. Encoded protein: CAWSETGGTYNSPLHF.